The clone carrying this T cell receptor (beta chain) came up many times. The CDR3 is made up of 19 amino acids. After removal of 7 bases from V and 0 bases from J, the junction contained 16 bases not matched to a gene. Germline V gene lookup returns CDR1 MNHEY and CDR2 SMNVEV (reference sequence). CDR3 regions were amplified by Arm-PCR using iRepertoire HTBI primers to build TCR beta libraries. Source study methods: Identification yielded some 60 TRBV and 13 to 15 TRBJ segments across samples. TCRdb reprocessed the multiplex PCR reads via MiXCR and lists one record per CDR3 protein. In this record, the V and J calls reflect TCRdb's handling and not the investigators' own analysis. The sample contains about 240,000 distinct CDR3 sequences, around 20% of which appear only once. These data are taken from a study of regulatory T cells in long-lasting Graves disease. The sample's time point: newly diagnosed GD, antithyroid drugs for less than 3 months. PBMC RNA served as the TCR library source. Xi'an, China, was home to the endocrinology department that provided patients. The collection involved drawing around 10 milliliters of peripheral blood into EDTA tubes.

V and J are TRBV27 and TRBJ2-1, with TRBD2 identical over 9 bases. The source was peripheral blood mononuclear cells (PBMCs), collected at new diagnosis, from a patient treated with antithyroid drugs. The receptor was isolated from a female donor with Graves disease. The CDR3 loop is CASTPRGTSWGSSYNEQFF. The CDR3 coding sequence is TGTGCCAGCACCCCGCGGGGGACTAGCTGGGGTAGCTCCTACAATGAGCAGTTCTTC.